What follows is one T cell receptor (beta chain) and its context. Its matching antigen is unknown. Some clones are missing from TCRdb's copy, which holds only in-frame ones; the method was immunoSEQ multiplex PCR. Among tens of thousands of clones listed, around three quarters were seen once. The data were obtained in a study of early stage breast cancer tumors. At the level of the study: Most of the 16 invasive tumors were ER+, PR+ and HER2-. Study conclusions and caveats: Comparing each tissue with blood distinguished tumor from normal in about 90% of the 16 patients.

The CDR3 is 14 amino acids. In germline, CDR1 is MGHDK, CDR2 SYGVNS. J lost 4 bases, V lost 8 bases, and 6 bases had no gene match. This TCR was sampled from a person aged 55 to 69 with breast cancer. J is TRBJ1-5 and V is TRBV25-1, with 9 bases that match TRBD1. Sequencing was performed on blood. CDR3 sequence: CASGGDRENQPQHF. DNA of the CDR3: TGTGCCAGCGGGGGGGACAGGGAAAATCAGCCCCAGCATTTT.